Sequencing of this T cell receptor beta chain was carried out in a study of T cell responses to AZD1222 COVID-19 vaccine (TCRdb year 2021). In the study overall: AZD1222 recipients with second doses at about 4 weeks or about 12 weeks were pooled, because spike-specific TCR depth and breadth did not differ between schedules. TCR sequencing was performed for about 250 trial participants, of whom some 200 were given two doses of AZD1222 and around 25 were given two doses of MenACWY control vaccine. Trial participants were enrolled into age subgroups of 18-55, 56-69 and 70-plus years, which contained around 150, 28 and 57 TCR-sequenced participants, respectively.

This specimen's time point label, interpreted: baseline before first vaccination. Vaccinee samples came from UK trials COV001 and COV002, including a single-blind randomized controlled phase 2/3 trial of AZD1222 (ChAdOx1 nCoV-19) in healthy adults. For TCRbeta chain sequencing, PBMC samples from trial participants were taken at day 0 and at day 28 after the second dose. Overall study outcomes, separate from this receptor: The 56-69-year group was small, and its depth increase did not reach significance, likely because of low power. Conclusions about previously exposed vaccinees are limited because only a handful of AZD1222 recipients were SARS-CoV-2 seropositive at baseline. Vaccine-associated CD4 TCRs spanned the whole spike protein, with dominant responses in regions 160-218 and 743-854. A significant rise in spike-specific TCR breadth and depth was observed after two AZD1222 doses relative to day 0 and relative to MenACWY recipients. Nearly half of unique spike-specific TCRs reportedly recognized epitopes outside regions mutated in the B.1.351 and B.1.1.7 variants. Because no day 14 peak-response samples were available, repertoires were characterized only after the peak T cell response. Most participants were white British and females outnumbered males, and the authors suggested that clonal diversity may have been underestimated.

For this clone: It has no known antigen specificity. No quality values exist for individual bases; no much larger clone is one base distant.

The CDR3 regions of human TCRbeta chains were subjected to immunosequencing. Under the source paper's analysis protocol: Repertoire TCRs were checked for matches against a reference library of SARS-CoV-2-specific TCRs that had been generated using the MIRA antigen-specificity platform. Breadth was defined as the fraction of unique TCRs that were SARS-CoV-2-associated. Depth was defined as the fraction of total T cells that were SARS-CoV-2-associated. Using the MIRA data, each spike-specific TCR was mapped to the spike region that the TCR reacts to and placed in a CD4 or CD8 class. Log10-transformed breadth and depth values were compared by one-way ANOVA with Sidak's multiple comparisons tests. TCRdb holds this immuneACCESS table with in-frame rearrangements only. Some clones are missing; in checked studies, unresolved V genes explain under half, and the rest has no known cause. That table supplies the V and J calls and clone size; D and trimming were determined from the DNA. For this sample the table gives roughly 160,000 clones, of which 90% were detected only once. The ten largest clones represent approximately 1.5% of the sample.

V loses 6 bases at its end and J loses 4 bases; junction bases beyond the gene matches: 17. CDR3 length: 17 amino acids, cysteine to phenylalanine. Only the CDR3 DNA is retained, 51 bases long and in frame from the first base. CDR1 and CDR2, looked up from the germline V gene (reference sequence), are MNHEY and SMNVEV. Source: peripheral blood, taken on day 0 of AZD1222 vaccination. Recombination joined TRBV27 with TRBJ1-2, and 7 junctional nucleotides match TRBD1. The origin of this receptor is an adult in good health. The base sequence is TGTGCCAGCAGCCCCCTCGCCCCACAGGGGACTACCTATGGCTACACCTTC. Its coded protein is CASSPLAPQGTTYGYTF.